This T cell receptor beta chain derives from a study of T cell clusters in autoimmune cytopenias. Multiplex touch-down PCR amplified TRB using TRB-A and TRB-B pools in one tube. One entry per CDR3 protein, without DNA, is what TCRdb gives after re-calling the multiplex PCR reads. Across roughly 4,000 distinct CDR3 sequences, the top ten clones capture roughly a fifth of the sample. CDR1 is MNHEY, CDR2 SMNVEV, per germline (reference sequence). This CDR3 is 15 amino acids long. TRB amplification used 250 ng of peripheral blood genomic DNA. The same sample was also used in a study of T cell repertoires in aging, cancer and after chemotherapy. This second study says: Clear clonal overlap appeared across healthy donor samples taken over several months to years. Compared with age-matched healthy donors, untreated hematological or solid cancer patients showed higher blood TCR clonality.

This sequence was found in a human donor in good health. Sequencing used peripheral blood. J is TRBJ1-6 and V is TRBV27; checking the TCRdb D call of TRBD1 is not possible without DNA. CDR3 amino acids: CASSLIQGVDSPLHF.